This TCR beta chain appears in the sequencing data of a study of T cell repertoires in aging, cancer and after chemotherapy. Study background: The whole study produced a dataset of millions of TCR reads.

The J segment lost 9 bases and the V segment lost 3 bases, leaving 3 bases of the junction unmatched. Per germline, CDR1 KGHDR and CDR2 SFDVKD. CDR3 size: 15 residues. Amplification of TCR beta used genomic DNA extracted from peripheral blood. TRB rearrangements spanning V, D and J were amplified using mixed TRB-A/B primers. TCRdb independently ran MiXCR on the multiplex PCR reads; one entry per CDR3 protein. The sample yields about 8,700 distinct CDR3 sequences, roughly 53% seen once. Sequencing was carried out using blood. V and J are TRBV24-1 and TRBJ2-5, with TRBD2 matching over 16 bases. This receptor was identified in a human donor in good health. CDR3 residues: CATSDGGLAGGAQYF. The CDR3 DNA is TGTGCCACCAGTGATGGGGGACTAGCGGGGGGGGCCCAGTACTTC.